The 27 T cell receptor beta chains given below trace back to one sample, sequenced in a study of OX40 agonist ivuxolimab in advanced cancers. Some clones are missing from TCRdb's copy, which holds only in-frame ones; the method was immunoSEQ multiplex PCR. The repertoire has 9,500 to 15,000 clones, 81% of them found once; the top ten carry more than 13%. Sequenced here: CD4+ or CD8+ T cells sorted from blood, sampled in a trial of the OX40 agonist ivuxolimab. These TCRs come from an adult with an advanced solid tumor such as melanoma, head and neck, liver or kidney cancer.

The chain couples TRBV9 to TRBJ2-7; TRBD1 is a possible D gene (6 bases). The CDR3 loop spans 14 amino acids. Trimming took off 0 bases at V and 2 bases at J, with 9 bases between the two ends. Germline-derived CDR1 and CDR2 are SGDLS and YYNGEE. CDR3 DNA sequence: TGTGCCAGCAGCGTAGCAGGGGAGACCTACGAGCAGTACTTC. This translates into CASSVAGETYEQYF.

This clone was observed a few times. DNA of the CDR3: TGTGCCAGCAGTGCCCAGCCAGCCCCTACCACAGATACGCAGTATTTT. Its translation: CASSAQPAPTTDTQYF. This chain connects TRBV6-4 to TRBJ2-3; D is unresolved. Trimming stripped 4 bases from V and 2 bases from J, with 16 bases between. CDR3 length equals 16 residues. The germline gives CDR1 MRHNA, CDR2 SNTAGT.

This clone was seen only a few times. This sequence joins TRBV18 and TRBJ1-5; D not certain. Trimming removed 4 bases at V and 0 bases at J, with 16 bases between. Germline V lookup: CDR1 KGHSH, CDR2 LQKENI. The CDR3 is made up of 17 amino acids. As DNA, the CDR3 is TGTGCCAGCTCACGAGGCAACTACCCCTATAGCAATCAGCCCCAGCATTTT. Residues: CASSRGNYPYSNQPQHF. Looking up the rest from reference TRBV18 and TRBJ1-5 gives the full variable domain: NAGVMQNPRHLVRRRGQEARLRCSPMKGHSHVYWYRQLPEEGLKFMVYLQKENIIDESGMPKERFSAEFPKEGPSILRIQQVVRGDSAAYFCASSRGNYPYSNQPQHFGDGTRLSIL.

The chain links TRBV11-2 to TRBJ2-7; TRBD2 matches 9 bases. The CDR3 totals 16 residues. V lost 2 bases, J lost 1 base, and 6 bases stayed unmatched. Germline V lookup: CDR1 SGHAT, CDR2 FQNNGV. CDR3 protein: CASSLPRLAGSYEQYF. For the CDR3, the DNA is TGTGCCAGCAGCTTACCCCGCCTAGCGGGATCCTACGAGCAGTACTTC.

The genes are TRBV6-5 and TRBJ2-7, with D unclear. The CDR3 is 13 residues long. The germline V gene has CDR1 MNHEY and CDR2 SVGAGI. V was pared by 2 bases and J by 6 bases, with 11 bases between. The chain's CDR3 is CASSYMTGVEQYF. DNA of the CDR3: TGTGCCAGCAGTTACATGACTGGCGTCGAGCAGTACTTC.

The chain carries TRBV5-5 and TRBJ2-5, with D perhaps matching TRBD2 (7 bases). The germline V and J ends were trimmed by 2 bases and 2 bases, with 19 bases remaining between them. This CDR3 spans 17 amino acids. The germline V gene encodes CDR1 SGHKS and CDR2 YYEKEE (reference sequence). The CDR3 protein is CASSLRRWEGGQETQYF. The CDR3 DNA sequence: TGTGCCAGCAGCTTACGGAGGTGGGAGGGGGGTCAAGAGACCCAGTACTTC.

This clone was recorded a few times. This CDR3 reads CASSQGSWGIYTDTQYF. The CDR3 DNA follows: TGTGCCAGCAGCCAAGGTTCATGGGGCATTTACACAGATACGCAGTATTTT. The chain is built from TRBV14 and TRBJ2-3, with D possibly matching TRBD1 (5 bases). V lost 1 base and J 2 bases, leaving 16 bases between the germline ends. The CDR3 runs to 17 residues. CDR1 and CDR2 (germline): SGHDN, FVKESK.

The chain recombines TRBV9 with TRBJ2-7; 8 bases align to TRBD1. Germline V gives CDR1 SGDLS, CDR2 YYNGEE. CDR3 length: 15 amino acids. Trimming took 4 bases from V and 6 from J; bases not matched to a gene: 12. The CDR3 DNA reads TGTGCCAGCAGCCAATTCGGGACAGGCCTCCTCGAGCAGTACTTC. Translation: CASSQFGTGLLEQYF.

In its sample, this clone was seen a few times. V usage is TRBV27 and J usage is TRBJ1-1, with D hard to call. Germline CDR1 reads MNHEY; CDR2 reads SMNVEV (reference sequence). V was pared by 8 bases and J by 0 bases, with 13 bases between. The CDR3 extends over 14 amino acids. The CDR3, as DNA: TGTGCCAGCGGCCCAGACACCTTGAACACTGAAGCTTTCTTT. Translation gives CASGPDTLNTEAFF.

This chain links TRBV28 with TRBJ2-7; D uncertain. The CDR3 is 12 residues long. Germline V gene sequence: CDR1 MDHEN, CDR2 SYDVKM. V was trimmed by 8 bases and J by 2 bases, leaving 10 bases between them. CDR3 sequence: CASRPETYEQYF. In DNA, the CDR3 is TGTGCCAGCCGGCCGGAGACCTACGAGCAGTACTTC.

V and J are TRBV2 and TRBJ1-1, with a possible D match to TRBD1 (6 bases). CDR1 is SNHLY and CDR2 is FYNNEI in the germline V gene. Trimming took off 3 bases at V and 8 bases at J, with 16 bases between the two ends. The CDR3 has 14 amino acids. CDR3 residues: CASSDKNGGPEAFF. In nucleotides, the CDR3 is TGTGCCAGCAGTGATAAGAATGGGGGCCCCGAAGCTTTCTTT.

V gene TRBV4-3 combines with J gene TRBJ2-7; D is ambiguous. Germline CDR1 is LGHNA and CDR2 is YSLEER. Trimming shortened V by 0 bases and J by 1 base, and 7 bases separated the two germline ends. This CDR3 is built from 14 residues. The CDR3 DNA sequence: TGCGCCAGCAGCCAAGATTACAGATCCTACGAGCAGTACTTC. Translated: CASSQDYRSYEQYF.

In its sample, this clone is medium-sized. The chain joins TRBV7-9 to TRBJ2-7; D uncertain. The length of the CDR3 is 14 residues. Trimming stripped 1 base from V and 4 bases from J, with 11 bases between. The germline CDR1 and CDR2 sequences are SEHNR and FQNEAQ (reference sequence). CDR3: CASSLGSTNYEQYF. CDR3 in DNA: TGTGCCAGCAGCTTAGGTAGTACTAATTACGAGCAGTACTTC.

In DNA form, the CDR3 reads TGTGCCAGCAGCTTGGAAGGGGACAGGCGGGGAGGTCCAGATACGCAGTATTTT. Protein sequence: CASSLEGDRRGGPDTQYF. The V gene is TRBV11-2, the J gene TRBJ2-3; 8 nucleotides line up with TRBD1. CDR3 length equals 18 residues. Germline CDR1 SGHAT, CDR2 FQNNGV. Trimming took 3 bases from V and 4 from J; bases not matched to a gene: 15.

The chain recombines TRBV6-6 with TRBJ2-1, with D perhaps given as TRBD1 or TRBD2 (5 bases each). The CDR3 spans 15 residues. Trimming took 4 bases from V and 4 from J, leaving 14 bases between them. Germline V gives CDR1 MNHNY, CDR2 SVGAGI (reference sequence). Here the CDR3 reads CASSWGEPGYNEQFF. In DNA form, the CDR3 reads TGTGCCAGCAGTTGGGGCGAACCGGGGTACAATGAGCAGTTCTTC.

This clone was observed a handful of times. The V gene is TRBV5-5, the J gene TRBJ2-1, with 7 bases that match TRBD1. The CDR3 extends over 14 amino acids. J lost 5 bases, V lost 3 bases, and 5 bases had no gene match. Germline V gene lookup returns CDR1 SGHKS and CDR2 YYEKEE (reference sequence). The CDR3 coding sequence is TGTGCCAGCAGCTCCCGGGACAGTAACAATGAGCAGTTCTTC. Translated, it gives CASSSRDSNNEQFF.

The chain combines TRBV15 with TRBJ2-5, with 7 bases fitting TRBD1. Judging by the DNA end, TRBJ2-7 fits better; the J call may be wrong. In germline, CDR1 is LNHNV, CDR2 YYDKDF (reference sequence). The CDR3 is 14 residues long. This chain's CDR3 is CATSVGQTTYEQYF. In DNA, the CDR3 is TGTGCCACCAGCGTGGGACAGACTACCTACGAGCAGTACTTC.

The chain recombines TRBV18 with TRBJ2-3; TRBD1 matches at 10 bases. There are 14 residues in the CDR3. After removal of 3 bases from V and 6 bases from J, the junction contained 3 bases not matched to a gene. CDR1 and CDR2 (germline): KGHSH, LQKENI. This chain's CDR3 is CASSPGQGTDTQYF. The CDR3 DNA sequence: TGTGCCAGCTCACCGGGACAGGGGACGGATACGCAGTATTTT.

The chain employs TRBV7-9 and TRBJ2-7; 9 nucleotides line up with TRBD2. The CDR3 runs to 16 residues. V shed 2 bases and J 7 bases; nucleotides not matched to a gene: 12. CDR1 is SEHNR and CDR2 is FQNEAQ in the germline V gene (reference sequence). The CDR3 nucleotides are TGTGCCAGCAGCTTACCCCTAGCGGGAACTACGGTGGAGCAGTACTTC. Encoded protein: CASSLPLAGTTVEQYF. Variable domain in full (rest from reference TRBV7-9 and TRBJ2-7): DTGVSQNPRHKITKRGQNVTFRCDPISEHNRLYWYRQTLGQGPEFLTYFQNEAQLEKSRLLSDRFSAERPKGSFSTLEIQRTEQGDSAMYLCASSLPLAGTTVEQYFGPGTRLTVT.

The CDR3 DNA reads as TGTGCCGGCGGCCGAGGTGAAAAACTGTTTTTT. Translating gives CAGGRGEKLFF. This chain links TRBV6-6 with TRBJ1-4, with D hard to call. V lost 11 bases and J 7 bases, leaving 11 bases between the germline ends. The CDR3 contains 11 residues. Germline values: CDR1 MNHNY, CDR2 SVGAGI (reference sequence).

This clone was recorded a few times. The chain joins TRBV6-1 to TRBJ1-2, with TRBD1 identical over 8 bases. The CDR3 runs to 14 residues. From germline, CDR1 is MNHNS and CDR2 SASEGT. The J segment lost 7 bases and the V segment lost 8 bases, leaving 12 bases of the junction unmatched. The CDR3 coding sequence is TGTGCCAGCGACTCCTGGACAGGGCGGGCTGGCTACACCTTC. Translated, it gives CASDSWTGRAGYTF.

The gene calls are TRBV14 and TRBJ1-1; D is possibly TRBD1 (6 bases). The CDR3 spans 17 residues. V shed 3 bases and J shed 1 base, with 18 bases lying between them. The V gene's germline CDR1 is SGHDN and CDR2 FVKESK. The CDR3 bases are TGTGCCAGCAGCCAGAGGGGGAGCGGGTCAGGGAACACTGAAGCTTTCTTT. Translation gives CASSQRGSGSGNTEAFF.

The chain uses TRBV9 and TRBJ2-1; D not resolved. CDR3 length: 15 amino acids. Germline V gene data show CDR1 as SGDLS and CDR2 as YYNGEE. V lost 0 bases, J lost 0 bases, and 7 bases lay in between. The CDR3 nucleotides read TGTGCCAGCAGCGTAGCCGCGTTCTCCTACAATGAGCAGTTCTTC. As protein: CASSVAAFSYNEQFF.

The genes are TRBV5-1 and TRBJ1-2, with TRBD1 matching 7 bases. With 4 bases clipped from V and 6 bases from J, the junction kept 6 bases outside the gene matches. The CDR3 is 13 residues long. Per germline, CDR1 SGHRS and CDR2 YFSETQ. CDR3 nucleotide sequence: TGCGCCAGCAGCCTCACCGGGACAGATGGCTACACCTTC. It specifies CASSLTGTDGYTF. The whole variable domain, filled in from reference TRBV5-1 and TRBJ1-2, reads KAGVTQTPRYLIKTRGQQVTLSCSPISGHRSVSWYQQTPGQGLQFLFEYFSETQRNKGNFPGRFSGRQFSNSRSEMNVSTLELGDSALYLCASSLTGTDGYTFGSGTRLTVV.

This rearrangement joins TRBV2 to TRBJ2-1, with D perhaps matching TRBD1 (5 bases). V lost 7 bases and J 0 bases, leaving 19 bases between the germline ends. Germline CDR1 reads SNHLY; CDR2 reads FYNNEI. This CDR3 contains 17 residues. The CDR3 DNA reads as TGTGCCAGCAAGGGGTCCACCCTACTGAGCTCCTACAATGAGCAGTTCTTC. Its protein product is CASKGSTLLSSYNEQFF.

CDR3 sequence (DNA): TGTGCCAGTAGCCGATCCGGGAGCCAGGGACCCTACAATGAGCAGTTCTTC. Translation gives CASSRSGSQGPYNEQFF. The chain couples TRBV19 to TRBJ2-1; a possible D gene is TRBD2 (6 bases). CDR3 length equals 17 residues. With 6 bases removed from V and 2 bases from J, the gap between germline ends came to 20 bases. The germline CDR1 and CDR2 sequences are LNHDA and SQIVND (reference sequence).

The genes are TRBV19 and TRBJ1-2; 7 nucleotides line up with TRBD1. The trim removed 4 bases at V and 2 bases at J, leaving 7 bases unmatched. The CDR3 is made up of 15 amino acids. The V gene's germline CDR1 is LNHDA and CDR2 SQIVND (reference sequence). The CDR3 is CASSRETGRNYGYTF. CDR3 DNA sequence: TGTGCCAGTAGTAGAGAGACAGGGAGAAACTATGGCTACACCTTC.